This T cell receptor (beta chain) was identified in a study of T cell repertoires in ileal Crohn's disease. Overall study: Postoperative therapy was given to about half: 10 to 12 thiopurines, around 17 anti-TNF agents. Notes on the study in general: All patients with clonality above 26.8% had endoscopic recurrence. Compared with non-smokers, active smokers at surgery showed more clonal expansions.

Produced via immunoSEQ multiplex PCR; TCRdb's table is partial and in-frame only. The table lists approximately 11,000 clones, about 76% of them singletons, with roughly 4.7% in the top ten. As concerns this clone: Its antigen is unidentified.

V was pared by 5 bases and J by 5 bases, with 9 bases of the junction left unmatched. This CDR3 contains 15 residues. From germline, CDR1 is SGHAT and CDR2 FQNNGV. The receptor comes from an adult with Crohn's disease. Material: ileal tissue. The genes are TRBV11-2 and TRBJ2-4; 7 nucleotides align to TRBD1. The DNA of the CDR3 is TGTGCCAGCAGCACGCGACAGGGTGTGGAAAACATTCAGTACTTC. Translating it yields CASSTRQGVENIQYF.